This TCR beta chain derives from a study of metastatic and nonmetastatic thyroid tumors. The wider study: The study looked at repertoires side by side in blood and in tumor or nodule tissue from malignant and benign thyroid patients.

The CDR3 is 15 residues long. Germline V gives CDR1 LNHDA, CDR2 SQIVND (reference sequence). All patients were untreated before thyroid surgery. With MiXCR, TCRdb reprocessed the PCR reads. The table shows roughly 24,000 clones, with under 25% occurring only once. This clone was detected only a few times. Germline and junction disagree at one end, which may indicate a read error. The same CDR3 can be traced to other DNA sequences in this sample. The sequence derives from a male donor with papillary thyroid cancer or a benign thyroid nodule (not recorded which). Some clones in this sample may be carry-over from other donors' samples. Sequenced material: blood. The J gene is TRBJ1-6, the V gene TRBV19; D gene uncertain. Written as DNA, the CDR3 is TGCGCCAGTAGTCTCGGACGCACGCAGCATTCACCCCTCCACTTT. It encodes CASSLGRTQHSPLHF.